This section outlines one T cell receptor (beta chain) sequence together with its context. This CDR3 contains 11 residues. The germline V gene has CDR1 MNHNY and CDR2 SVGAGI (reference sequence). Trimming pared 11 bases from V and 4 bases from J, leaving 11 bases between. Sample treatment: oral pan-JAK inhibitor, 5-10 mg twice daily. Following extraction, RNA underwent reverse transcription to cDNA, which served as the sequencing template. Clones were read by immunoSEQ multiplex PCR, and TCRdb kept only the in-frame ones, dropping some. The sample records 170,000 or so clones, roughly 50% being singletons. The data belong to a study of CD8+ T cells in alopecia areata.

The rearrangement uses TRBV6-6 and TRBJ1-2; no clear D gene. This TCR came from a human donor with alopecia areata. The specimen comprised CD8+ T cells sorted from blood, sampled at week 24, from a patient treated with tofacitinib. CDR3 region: CAGRDFYGYTF. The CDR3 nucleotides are TGTGCCGGAAGGGATTTCTATGGCTACACCTTC.